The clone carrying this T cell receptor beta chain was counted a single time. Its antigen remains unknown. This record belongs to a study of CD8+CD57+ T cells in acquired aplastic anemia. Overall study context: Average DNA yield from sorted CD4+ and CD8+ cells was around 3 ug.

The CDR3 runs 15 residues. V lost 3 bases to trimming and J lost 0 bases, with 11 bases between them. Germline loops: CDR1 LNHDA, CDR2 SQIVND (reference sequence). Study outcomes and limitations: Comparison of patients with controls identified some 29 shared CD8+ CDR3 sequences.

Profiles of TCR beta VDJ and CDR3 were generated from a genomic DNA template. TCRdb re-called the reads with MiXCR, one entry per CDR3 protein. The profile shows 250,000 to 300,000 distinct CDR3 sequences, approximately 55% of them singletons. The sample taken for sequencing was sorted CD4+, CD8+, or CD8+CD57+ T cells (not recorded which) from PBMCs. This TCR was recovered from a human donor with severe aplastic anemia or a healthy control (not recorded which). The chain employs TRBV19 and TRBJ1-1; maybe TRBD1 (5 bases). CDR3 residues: CASSIGAGMNTEAFF. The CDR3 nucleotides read TGTGCCAGTAGTATTGGGGCAGGGATGAACACTGAAGCTTTCTTT. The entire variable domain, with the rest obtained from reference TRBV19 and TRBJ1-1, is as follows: DGGITQSPKYLFRKEGQNVTLSCEQNLNHDAMYWYRQDPGQGLRLIYYSQIVNDFQKGDIAEGYSVSREKKESFPLTVTSAQKNPTAFYLCASSIGAGMNTEAFFGQGTRLTVV.